This paragraph covers one TCR beta chain sequence. The antigen is undetermined. Pooling was applied to second doses at about 4 or about 12 weeks. This CDR3 has 14 residues. The J segment lost 6 bases and the V segment lost 6 bases, leaving 7 bases of the junction unmatched. Germline-derived CDR1 and CDR2 are LGHDT and YNNKEL (reference sequence). This entry belongs to a study of T cell responses to AZD1222 COVID-19 vaccine. Points from the study as a whole: Rises in breadth and depth of Spike-specific TCRs came after two AZD1222 doses. It should be noted that donors were predominantly white British and more often female, and clonal diversity was possibly underestimated.

The method was immunoSEQ multiplex PCR; TCRdb's version includes in-frame clones alone and lacks a portion of them. Among 150,000 to 200,000 clones listed, approximately 86% were seen once. V is TRBV3-1 (or the pseudogene TRBV3-2) and J is TRBJ1-1; 10 bases map to TRBD1. The sequencing used peripheral blood, collected 28 days after the second AZD1222 dose. This TCR was recovered from an adult who received the AZD1222 COVID-19 vaccine. The CDR3 DNA reads as TGTGCCAGCAGTCTTCCCGGGACAGGGGCTGAAGCTTTCTTT. Protein product: CASSLPGTGAEAFF.